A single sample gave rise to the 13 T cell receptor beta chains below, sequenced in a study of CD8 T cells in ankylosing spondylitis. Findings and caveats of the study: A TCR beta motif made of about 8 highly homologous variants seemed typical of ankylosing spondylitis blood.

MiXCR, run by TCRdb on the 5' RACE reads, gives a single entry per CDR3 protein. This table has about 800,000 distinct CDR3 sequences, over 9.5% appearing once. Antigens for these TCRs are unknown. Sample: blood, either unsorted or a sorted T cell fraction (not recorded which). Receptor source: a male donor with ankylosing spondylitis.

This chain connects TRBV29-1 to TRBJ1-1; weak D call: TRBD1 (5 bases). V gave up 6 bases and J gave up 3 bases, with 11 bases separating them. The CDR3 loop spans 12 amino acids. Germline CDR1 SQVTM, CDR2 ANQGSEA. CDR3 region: CSVASTDTEAFF. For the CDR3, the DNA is TGCAGCGTGGCTTCGACAGACACTGAAGCTTTCTTT. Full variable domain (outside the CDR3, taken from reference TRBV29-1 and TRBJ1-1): SAVISQKPSRDICQRGTSLTIQCQVDSQVTMMFWYRQQPGQSLTLIATANQGSEATYESGFVIDKFPISRPNLTFSTLTVSNMSPEDSSIYLCSVASTDTEAFFGQGTRLTVV.

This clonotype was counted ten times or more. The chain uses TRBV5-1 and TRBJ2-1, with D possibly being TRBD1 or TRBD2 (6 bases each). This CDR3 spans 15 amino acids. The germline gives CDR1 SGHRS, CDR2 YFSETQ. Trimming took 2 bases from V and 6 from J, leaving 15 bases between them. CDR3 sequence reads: CASSFGGGSGNEQFF. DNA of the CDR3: TGCGCCAGCAGCTTCGGAGGGGGTTCGGGCAATGAGCAGTTCTTC.

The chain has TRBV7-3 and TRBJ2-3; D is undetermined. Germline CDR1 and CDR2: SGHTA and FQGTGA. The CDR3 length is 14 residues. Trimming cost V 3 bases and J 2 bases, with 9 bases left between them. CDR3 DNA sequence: TGTGCCAGCAGCTTCGGGCACCCCACAGATACGCAGTATTTT. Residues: CASSFGHPTDTQYF.

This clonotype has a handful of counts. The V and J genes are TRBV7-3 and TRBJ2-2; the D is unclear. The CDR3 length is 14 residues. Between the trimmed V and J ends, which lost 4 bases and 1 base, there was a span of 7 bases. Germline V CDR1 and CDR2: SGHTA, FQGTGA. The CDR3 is CASSSNRNTGELFF. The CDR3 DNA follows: TGTGCCAGCAGCTCAAACAGGAACACCGGGGAGCTGTTTTTT.

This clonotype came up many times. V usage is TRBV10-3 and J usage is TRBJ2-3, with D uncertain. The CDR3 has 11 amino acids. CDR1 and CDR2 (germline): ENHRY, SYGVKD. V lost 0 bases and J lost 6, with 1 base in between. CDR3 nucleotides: TGTGCCATCAGTGAGTCGGATACGCAGTATTTT. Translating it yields CAISESDTQYF.

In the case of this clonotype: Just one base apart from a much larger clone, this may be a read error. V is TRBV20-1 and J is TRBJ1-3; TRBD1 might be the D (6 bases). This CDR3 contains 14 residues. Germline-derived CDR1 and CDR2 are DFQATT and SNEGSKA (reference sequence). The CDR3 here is CSASGEISGNTVYF. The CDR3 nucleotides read TGCAGTGCCTCAGGGGAGATCTCTGGAAACACCGTATATTTT.

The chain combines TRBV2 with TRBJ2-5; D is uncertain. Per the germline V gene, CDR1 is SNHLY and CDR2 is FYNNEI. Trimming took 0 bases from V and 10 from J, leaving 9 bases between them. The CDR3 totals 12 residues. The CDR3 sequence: CASSEARANQYF. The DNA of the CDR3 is TGTGCCAGCAGTGAAGCCCGGGCTAACCAGTACTTC.

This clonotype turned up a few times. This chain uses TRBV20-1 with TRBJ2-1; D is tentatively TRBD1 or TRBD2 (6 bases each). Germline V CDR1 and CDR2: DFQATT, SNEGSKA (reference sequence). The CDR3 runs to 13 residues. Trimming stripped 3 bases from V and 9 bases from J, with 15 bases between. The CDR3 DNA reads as TGCAGTGCTAGGCGGACAGCCGGGGGTGAGCAGTTCTTC. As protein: CSARRTAGGEQFF.

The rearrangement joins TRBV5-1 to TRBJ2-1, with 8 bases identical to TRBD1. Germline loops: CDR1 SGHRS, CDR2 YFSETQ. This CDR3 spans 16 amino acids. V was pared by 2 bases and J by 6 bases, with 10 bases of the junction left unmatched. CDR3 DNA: TGCGCCAGCAGCTTAATCCGGGAAACAGGGGGCAATGAGCAGTTCTTC. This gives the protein CASSLIRETGGNEQFF.

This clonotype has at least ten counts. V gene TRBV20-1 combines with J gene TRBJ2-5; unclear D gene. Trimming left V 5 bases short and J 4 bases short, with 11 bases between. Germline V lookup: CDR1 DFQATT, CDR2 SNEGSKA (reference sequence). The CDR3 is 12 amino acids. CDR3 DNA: TGCAGTGCTTTGATTCTGAGAGAGACCCAGTACTTC. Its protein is CSALILRETQYF.

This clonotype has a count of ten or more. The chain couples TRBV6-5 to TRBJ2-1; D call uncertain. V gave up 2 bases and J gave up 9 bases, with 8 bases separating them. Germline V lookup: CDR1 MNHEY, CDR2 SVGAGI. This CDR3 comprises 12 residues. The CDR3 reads CASSYRYGEQFF. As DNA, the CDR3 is TGTGCCAGCAGTTACCGATACGGTGAGCAGTTCTTC.

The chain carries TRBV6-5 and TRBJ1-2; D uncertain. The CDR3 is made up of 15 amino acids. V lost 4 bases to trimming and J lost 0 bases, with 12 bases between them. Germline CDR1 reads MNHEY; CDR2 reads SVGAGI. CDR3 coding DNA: TGTGCCAGCAGTTTAAACATTCGAGCTAACTATGGCTACACCTTC. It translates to CASSLNIRANYGYTF.

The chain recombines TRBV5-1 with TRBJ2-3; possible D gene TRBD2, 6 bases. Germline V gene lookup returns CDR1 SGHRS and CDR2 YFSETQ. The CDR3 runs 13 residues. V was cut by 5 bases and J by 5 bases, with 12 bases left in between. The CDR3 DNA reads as TGCGCCAGCAGGGGAGAGGGAGGAGATACGCAGTATTTT. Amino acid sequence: CASRGEGGDTQYF.